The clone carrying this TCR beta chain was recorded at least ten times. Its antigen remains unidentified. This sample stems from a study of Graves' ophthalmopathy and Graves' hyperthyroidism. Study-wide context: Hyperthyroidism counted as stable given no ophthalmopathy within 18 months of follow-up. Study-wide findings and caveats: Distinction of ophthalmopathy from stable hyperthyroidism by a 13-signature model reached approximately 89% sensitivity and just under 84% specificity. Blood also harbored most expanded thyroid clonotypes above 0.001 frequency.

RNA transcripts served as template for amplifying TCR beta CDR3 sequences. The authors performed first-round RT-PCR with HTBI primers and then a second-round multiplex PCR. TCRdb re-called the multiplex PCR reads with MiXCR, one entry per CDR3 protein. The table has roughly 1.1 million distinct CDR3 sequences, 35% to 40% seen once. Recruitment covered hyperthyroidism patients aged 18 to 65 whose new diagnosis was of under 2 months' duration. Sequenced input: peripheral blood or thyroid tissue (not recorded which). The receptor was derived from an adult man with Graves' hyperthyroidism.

The CDR3 DNA sequence: TGTGCCAGCAGCTACGACGGCAATTCACCCCTCCACTTT. Translating gives CASSYDGNSPLHF. The gene calls are TRBV7-2 and TRBJ1-6; D unresolved. This CDR3 comprises 13 residues. Germline V lookup: CDR1 SGHTA, CDR2 FQGNSA. V was shortened by 4 bases and J by 7 bases, with 8 bases between the two germline ends.